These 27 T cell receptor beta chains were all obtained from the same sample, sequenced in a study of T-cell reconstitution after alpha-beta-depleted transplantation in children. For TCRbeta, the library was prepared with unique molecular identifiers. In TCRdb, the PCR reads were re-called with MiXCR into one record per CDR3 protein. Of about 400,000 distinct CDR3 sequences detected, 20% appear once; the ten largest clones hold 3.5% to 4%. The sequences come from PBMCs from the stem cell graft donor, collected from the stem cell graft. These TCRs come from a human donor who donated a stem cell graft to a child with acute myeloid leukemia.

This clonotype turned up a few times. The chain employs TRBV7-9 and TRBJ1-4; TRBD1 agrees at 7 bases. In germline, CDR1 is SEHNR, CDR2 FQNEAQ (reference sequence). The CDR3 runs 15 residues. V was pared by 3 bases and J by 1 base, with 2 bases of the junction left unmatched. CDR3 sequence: CASSLRQGTNEKLFF. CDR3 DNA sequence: TGTGCCAGCAGCTTGCGACAGGGAACTAATGAAAAACTGTTTTTT.

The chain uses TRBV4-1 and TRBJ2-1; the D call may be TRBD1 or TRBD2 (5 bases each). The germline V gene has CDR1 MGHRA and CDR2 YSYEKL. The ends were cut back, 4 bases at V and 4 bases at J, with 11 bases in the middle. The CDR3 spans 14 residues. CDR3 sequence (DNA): TGCGCCAGCAGCCCGGGGACGAGTTACAATGAGCAGTTCTTC. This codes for CASSPGTSYNEQFF.

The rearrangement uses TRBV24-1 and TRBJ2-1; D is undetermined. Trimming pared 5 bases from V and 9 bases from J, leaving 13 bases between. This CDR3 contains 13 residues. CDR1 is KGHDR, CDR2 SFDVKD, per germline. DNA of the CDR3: TGTGCCACCAGTGCCCGAGTGGTAAGTGAGCAGTTCTTC. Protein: CATSARVVSEQFF.

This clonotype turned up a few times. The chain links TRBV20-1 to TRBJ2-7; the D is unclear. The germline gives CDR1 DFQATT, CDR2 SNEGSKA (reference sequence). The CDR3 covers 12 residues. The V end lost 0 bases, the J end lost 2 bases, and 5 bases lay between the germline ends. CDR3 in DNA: TGCAGTGCTAGAGATCCCGCCTACGAGCAGTACTTC. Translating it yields CSARDPAYEQYF.

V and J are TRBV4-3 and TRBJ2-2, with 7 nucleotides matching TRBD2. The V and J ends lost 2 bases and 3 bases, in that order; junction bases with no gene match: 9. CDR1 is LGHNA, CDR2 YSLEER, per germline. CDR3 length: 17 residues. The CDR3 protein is CASSQPYSGSDTGELFF. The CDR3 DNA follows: TGCGCCAGCAGCCAACCATATAGCGGGTCCGACACCGGGGAGCTGTTTTTT.

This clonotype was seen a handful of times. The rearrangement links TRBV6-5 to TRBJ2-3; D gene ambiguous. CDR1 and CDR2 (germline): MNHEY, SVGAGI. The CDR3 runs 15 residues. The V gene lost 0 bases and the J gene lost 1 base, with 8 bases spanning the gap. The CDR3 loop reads CASSYSPGGTDTQYF. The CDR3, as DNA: TGTGCCAGCAGTTACTCCCCCGGTGGCACAGATACGCAGTATTTT.

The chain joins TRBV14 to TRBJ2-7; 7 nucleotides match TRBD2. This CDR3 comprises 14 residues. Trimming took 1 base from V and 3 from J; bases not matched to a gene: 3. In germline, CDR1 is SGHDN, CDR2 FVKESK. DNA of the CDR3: TGTGCCAGCAGCCAAGTGTCGGGAGGCTACGAGCAGTACTTC. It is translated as CASSQVSGGYEQYF.

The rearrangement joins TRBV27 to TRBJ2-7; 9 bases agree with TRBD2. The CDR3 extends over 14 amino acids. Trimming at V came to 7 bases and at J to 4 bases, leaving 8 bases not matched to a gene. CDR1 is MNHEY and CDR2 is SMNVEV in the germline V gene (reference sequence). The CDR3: CASKSLREGYEQYF. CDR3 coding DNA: TGTGCCAGCAAGTCCCTGCGGGAGGGGTACGAGCAGTACTTC.

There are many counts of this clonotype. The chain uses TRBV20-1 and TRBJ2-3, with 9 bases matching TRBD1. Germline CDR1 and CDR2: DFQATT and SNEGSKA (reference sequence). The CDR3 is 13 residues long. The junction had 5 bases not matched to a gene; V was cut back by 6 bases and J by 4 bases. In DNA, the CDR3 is TGCAGTGCCAAGGGACAGGGCCCAGATACGCAGTATTTT. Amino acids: CSAKGQGPDTQYF.

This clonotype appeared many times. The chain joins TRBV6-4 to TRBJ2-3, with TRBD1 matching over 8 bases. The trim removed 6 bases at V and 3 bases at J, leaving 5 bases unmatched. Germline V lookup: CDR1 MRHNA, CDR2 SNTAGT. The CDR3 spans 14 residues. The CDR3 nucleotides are TGTGCCAGCAGCCGAACAGGGGGAACAGATACGCAGTATTTT. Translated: CASSRTGGTDTQYF.

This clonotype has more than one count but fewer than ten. Written as DNA, the CDR3 is TGTGCCAGCAGTCTCCGTGGACAGGCTTTCTTT. Amino acid sequence: CASSLRGQAFF. The rearrangement uses TRBV12-3 or TRBV12-4 and TRBJ1-1; TRBD1 might be the D (6 bases). The CDR3 runs 11 residues. The V and J ends lost 5 bases and 11 bases respectively, with 12 bases between them.

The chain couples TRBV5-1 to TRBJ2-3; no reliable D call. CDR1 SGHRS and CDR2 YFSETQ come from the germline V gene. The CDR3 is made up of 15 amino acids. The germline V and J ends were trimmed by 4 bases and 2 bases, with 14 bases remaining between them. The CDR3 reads CASSSGLPNTDTQYF. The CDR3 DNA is TGCGCCAGCAGCAGTGGCCTACCGAACACAGATACGCAGTATTTT.

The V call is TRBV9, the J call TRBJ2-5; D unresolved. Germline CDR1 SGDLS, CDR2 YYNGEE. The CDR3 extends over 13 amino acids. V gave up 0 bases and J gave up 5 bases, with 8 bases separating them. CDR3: CASSVASAETQYF. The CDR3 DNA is TGTGCCAGCAGCGTAGCCTCCGCTGAGACCCAGTACTTC.

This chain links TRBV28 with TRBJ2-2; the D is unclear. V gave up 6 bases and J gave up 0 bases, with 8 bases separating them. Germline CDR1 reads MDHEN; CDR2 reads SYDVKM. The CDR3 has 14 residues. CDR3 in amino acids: CASRTVPNTGELFF. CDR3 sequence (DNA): TGTGCCAGCAGGACCGTCCCGAACACCGGGGAGCTGTTTTTT.

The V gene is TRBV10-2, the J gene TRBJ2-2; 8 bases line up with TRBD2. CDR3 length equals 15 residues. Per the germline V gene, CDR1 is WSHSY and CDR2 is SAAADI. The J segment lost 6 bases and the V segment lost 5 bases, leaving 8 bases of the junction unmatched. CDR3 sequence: CASSKLAGGPGELFF. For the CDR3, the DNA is TGCGCCAGCAGTAAATTGGCGGGAGGACCCGGGGAGCTGTTTTTT.

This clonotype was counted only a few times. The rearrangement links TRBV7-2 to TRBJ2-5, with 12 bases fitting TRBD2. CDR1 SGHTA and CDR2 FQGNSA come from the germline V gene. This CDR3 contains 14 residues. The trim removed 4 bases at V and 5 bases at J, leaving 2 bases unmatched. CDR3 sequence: CASSSSGRVETQYF. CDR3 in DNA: TGTGCCAGCAGCTCTAGCGGGAGGGTGGAGACCCAGTACTTC.

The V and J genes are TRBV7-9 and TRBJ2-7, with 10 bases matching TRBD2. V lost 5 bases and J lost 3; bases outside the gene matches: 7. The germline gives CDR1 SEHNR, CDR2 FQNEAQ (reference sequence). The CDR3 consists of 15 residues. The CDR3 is CASSHPGLANYEQYF. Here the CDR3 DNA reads TGTGCCAGCAGCCACCCGGGACTAGCGAACTACGAGCAGTACTTC. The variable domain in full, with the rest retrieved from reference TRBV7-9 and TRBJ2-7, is DTGVSQNPRHKITKRGQNVTFRCDPISEHNRLYWYRQTLGQGPEFLTYFQNEAQLEKSRLLSDRFSAERPKGSFSTLEIQRTEQGDSAMYLCASSHPGLANYEQYFGPGTRLTVT.

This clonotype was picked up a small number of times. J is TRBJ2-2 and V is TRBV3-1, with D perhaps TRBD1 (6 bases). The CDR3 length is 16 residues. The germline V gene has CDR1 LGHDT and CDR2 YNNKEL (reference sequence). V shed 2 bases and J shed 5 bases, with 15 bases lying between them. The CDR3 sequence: CASSQTPTGITGELFF. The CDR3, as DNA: TGTGCCAGCAGCCAAACGCCGACAGGTATTACCGGGGAGCTGTTTTTT. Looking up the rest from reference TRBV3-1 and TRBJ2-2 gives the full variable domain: DTAVSQTPKYLVTQMGNDKSIKCEQNLGHDTMYWYKQDSKKFLKIMFSYNNKELIINETVPNRFSPKSPDKAHLNLHINSLELGDSAVYFCASSQTPTGITGELFFGEGSRLTVL.

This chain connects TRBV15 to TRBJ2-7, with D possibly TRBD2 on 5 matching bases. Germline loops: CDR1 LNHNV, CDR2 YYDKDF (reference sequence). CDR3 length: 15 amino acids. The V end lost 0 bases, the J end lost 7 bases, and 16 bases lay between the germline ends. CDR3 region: CATSRDRARGSEQYF. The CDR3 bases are TGTGCCACCAGCAGAGATCGGGCCCGGGGTTCGGAGCAGTACTTC.

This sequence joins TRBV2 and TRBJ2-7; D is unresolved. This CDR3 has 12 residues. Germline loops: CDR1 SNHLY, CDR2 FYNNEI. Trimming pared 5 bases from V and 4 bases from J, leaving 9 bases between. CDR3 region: CASSITIYEQYF. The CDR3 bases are TGTGCCAGCAGTATAACAATATACGAGCAGTACTTC.

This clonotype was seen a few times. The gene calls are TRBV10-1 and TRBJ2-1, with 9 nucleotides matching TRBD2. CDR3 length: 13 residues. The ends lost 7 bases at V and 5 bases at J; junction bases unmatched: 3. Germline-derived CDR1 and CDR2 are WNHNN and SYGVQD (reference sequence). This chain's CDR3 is CASKAGGDNEQFF. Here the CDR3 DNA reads TGCGCCAGCAAAGCGGGAGGCGACAATGAGCAGTTCTTC.

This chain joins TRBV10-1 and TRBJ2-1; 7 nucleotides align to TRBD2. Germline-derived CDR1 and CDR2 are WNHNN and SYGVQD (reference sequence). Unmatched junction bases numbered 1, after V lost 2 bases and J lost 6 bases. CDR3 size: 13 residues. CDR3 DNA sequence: TGCGCCAGCAGTGAGGGCGGGAGCAATGAGCAGTTCTTC. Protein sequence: CASSEGGSNEQFF.

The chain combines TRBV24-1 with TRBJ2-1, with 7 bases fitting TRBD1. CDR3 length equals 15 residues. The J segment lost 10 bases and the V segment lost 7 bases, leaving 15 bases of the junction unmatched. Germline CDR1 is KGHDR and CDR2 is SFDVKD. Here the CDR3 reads CATSAPRQGKAEQFF. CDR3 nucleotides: TGTGCCACCAGCGCTCCGCGACAGGGAAAGGCCGAGCAGTTCTTC.

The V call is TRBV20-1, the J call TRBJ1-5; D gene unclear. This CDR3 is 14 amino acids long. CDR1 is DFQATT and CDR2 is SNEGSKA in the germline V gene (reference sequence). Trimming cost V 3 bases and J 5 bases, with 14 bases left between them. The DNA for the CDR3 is TGCAGTGCTAGTTTAGGACCCATTCATCAGCCCCAGCATTTT. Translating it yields CSASLGPIHQPQHF.

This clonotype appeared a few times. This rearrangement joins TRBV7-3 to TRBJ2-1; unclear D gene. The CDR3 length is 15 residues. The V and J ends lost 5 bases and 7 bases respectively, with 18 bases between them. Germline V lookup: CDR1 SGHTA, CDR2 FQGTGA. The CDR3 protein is CASSPTKTRQNEQFF. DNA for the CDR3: TGTGCCAGCAGCCCAACCAAGACACGGCAGAATGAGCAGTTCTTC. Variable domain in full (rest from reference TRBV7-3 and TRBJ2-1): GAGVSQTPSNKVTEKGKYVELRCDPISGHTALYWYRQSLGQGPEFLIYFQGTGAADDSGLPNDRFFAVRPEGSVSTLKIQRTERGDSAVYLCASSPTKTRQNEQFFGPGTRLTVL.

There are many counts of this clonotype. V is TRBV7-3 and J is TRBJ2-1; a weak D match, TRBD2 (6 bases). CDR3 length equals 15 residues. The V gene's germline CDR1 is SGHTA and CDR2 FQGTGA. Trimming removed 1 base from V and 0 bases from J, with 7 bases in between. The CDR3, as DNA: TGTGCCAGCAGCTTAATGCGGGGCTCCTACAATGAGCAGTTCTTC. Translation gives CASSLMRGSYNEQFF.

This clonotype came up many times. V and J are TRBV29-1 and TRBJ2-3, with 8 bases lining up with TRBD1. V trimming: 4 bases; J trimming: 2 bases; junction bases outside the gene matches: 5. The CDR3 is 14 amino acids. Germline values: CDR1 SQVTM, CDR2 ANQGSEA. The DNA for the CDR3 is TGCAGCGTTGCCGGGACAGGCTCCACAGATACGCAGTATTTT. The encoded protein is CSVAGTGSTDTQYF.